Listed below are T cell receptor beta chains from one sample, sequenced in a study of Ad26.COV2.S vaccination and SARS-CoV-2 variants. Repertoires were generated with immunoSEQ multiplex PCR, while TCRdb's copy carries only in-frame clones and drops some. Altogether 300,000 to 350,000 clones are present, 88% being singletons, with the ten largest covering 6.4%. The sample in question was peripheral blood, obtained in a trial of Ad26.COV2.S vaccine versus placebo. The receptors derive from a person aged 18-65 years who received the Ad26.COV2.S COVID-19 vaccine or a placebo. Each CDR3 is given with its conserved first and last residue. The order of the fields is clone size, J gene, V gene, CDR3 length, D gene, CDR3 DNA, CDR3 protein. The D gene is left open where the match is weak. Size values are once, few and many counts, or a class for expanded clones, and some rows have none.

few | TRBJ2-7 | TRBV11-2 | 13 | NA | TGTGCCAGCCTAGGAGGTGGGGGCTACGAGCAGTACTTC | CASLGGGGYEQYF
NA | TRBJ1-5 | TRBV6-5 | 14 | NA | TGTGCCAGCAGTTATCGCAGGGCCGGTCAGCCCCAGCATTTT | CASSYRRAGQPQHF
NA | TRBJ2-7 | TRBV29-1 | 12 | NA | TGCAGCGCTGGGGTAGGCTCCTACGAGCAGTACTTC | CSAGVGSYEQYF
NA | TRBJ1-1 | TRBV7-8 | 13 | NA | TGTGCCAGCAGCTTTGATAGAACAGCTGAAGCTTTCTTT | CASSFDRTAEAFF
NA | TRBJ1-5 | TRBV7-2 | 14 | TRBD1 | TGTGCCAGCAGCCAGGACAGGGGCGGTCAGCCCCAGCATTTT | CASSQDRGGQPQHF
NA | TRBJ2-7 | TRBV3-1/TRBV3-2 | 13 | NA | TGTGCCACAGCCGTGGGGCCCTCCTACGAGCAGTACTTC | CATAVGPSYEQYF
NA | TRBJ2-1 | TRBV11-3 | 13 | TRBD2 | TGTGCCAGCAGCAGCGGGATTAACAATGAGCAGTTCTTC | CASSSGINNEQFF
NA | TRBJ2-2 | TRBV9 | 16 | TRBD1 | TGTGCCAGCAGCTCTAGGGGGCAGGCGAACACCGGGGAGCTGTTTTTT | CASSSRGQANTGELFF
NA | TRBJ1-1 | TRBV6-4 | 14 | NA | TGTGCCAGCAGTGACTCAGGGGTTGGCACTGAAGCTTTCTTT | CASSDSGVGTEAFF
NA | TRBJ2-7 | TRBV7-9 | 16 | NA | TGTGCCAGCAGCTTAGGTGTTCAGACAGTGAGGGACGAGCAGTACTTC | CASSLGVQTVRDEQYF
NA | TRBJ2-5 | TRBV15 | 16 | NA | TGTGCCACCAGCAGAGTTAAGGGAGCGCCTGAAGAGACCCAGTACTTC | CATSRVKGAPEETQYF
NA | TRBJ1-1 | TRBV6-5 | 14 | NA | TGTGCCACCTATGGTCCCCCTACCCTCACTGAAGCTTTCTTT | CATYGPPTLTEAFF
NA | TRBJ1-3 | TRBV4-3 | 16 | NA | TGCGCCAGCAGCCAAGGTCTTTTCAGGGCTGGAAACACCATATATTTT | CASSQGLFRAGNTIYF
NA | TRBJ1-1 | TRBV20-1 | 17 | TRBD1 | TGCAGTGCTAGTGGGACAGGGGGCATCGGGGCGGACACTGAAGCTTTCTTT | CSASGTGGIGADTEAFF
many | TRBJ2-1 | TRBV6-4 | 16 | TRBD2 | TGTGCCAGCAGTGACTCGGGACTAGCGGGAGGGAGTGAGCAGTTCTTC | CASSDSGLAGGSEQFF
NA | TRBJ1-4 | TRBV23-1 | 14 | NA | TGCGCCAGCAGTCGAATAGGCCCGAATGAAAAACTGTTTTTT | CASSRIGPNEKLFF
NA | TRBJ1-1 | TRBV5-1 | 14 | NA | TGCGCCAGCAGCCCGGGACAAACGAACACTGAAGCTTTCTTT | CASSPGQTNTEAFF
NA | TRBJ2-7 | TRBV7-9 | 12 | NA | TGTGCCAGCAGCTCGTCCGAGTACGAGCAGTACTTC | CASSSSEYEQYF
NA | TRBJ2-7 | TRBV29-1 | 14 | TRBD2 | TGCAGCGTTCAGCCCTGGGGGGGAGTCTACGAGCAGTACTTC | CSVQPWGGVYEQYF
NA | TRBJ2-1 | TRBV6-4 | 16 | TRBD2 | TGTGCCAGCAGTGACTCATCCGGGACTAGCGGCAATGAGCAGTTCTTC | CASSDSSGTSGNEQFF
NA | TRBJ1-4 | TRBV28 | 13 | TRBD1 | TGTGCCGGAGGGACAGCAACTAATGAAAAACTGTTTTTT | CAGGTATNEKLFF
NA | TRBJ2-2 | TRBV3-1/TRBV3-2 | 15 | NA | TGTGCCAGCAGCCAAGCGGGAGCGGGCACCGGGGAGCTGTTTTTT | CASSQAGAGTGELFF
NA | TRBJ2-1 | TRBV11-3 | 15 | NA | TGTGCCAGCAGCTCAGGACTACTTAACTACAATGAGCAGTTCTTC | CASSSGLLNYNEQFF
few | TRBJ1-3 | TRBV9 | 16 | NA | TGTGCCAGCAGCGTAGTAGGACGGATCTCTGGAAACACCATATATTTT | CASSVVGRISGNTIYF
NA | TRBJ1-5 | TRBV28 | 14 | NA | TGTGCCAGCATAGCCGGGACATACAATCAGCCCCAGCATTTT | CASIAGTYNQPQHF
NA | TRBJ1-5 | TRBV5-1 | 14 | NA | TGCGCCAGCAGCTTCGGGACTCAGAATCAGCCCCAGCATTTT | CASSFGTQNQPQHF
few | TRBJ2-7 | TRBV7-8 | 13 | TRBD1 | TGTGCCAGCAGCCGCCGACAGGGGACTGAGCAGTACTTC | CASSRRQGTEQYF
NA | TRBJ2-1 | TRBV7-3 | 13 | NA | TGTGCCAGCAGCCCCATCCCCGGGGGTGAGCAGTTCTTC | CASSPIPGGEQFF
NA | TRBJ1-2 | TRBV30 | 15 | NA | TGTGCCTGGAGTGTTTTAACGGGAAATAACTATGGCTACACCTTC | CAWSVLTGNNYGYTF
NA | TRBJ1-5 | TRBV7-9 | 15 | NA | TGTGCCAGCAGCCGAGGGGAGAGCGGTAATCAGCCCCAGCATTTT | CASSRGESGNQPQHF
NA | TRBJ1-3 | TRBV15 | 17 | TRBD1 | TGTGCCACCAGCAGAGAACAACAGGGGTTCTCTGGAAACACCATATATTTT | CATSREQQGFSGNTIYF
NA | TRBJ1-3 | TRBV6-5 | 13 | NA | TGTGCCAGCAGAGTAGACAGTCGGAACGCCATATATTTT | CASRVDSRNAIYF
once | TRBJ2-7 | TRBV15 | 15 | TRBD2 | TGTGCCACCAGCAGAGCCGCGGGGGGTAACTACGAGCAGTACTTC | CATSRAAGGNYEQYF
NA | TRBJ2-5 | TRBV6-5 | 13 | NA | TGTGCCAGCACCCTTGGGGGGCTCGAGACCCAGTACTTC | CASTLGGLETQYF
few | TRBJ1-4 | TRBV27 | 14 | TRBD1 | TGTGCCAGCAGTTACAGGGGGGGTAATGAAAAACTGTTTTTT | CASSYRGGNEKLFF
NA | TRBJ2-2 | TRBV5-5 | 13 | TRBD1 | TGTGCCAGCAGCGTCACAGGGGCCGGGGAGCTGTTTTTT | CASSVTGAGELFF
NA | TRBJ2-1 | TRBV4-3 | 15 | NA | TGCGCCAGCAGCCAAGACTACAGTGTCCTCAATGAGCAGTTCTTC | CASSQDYSVLNEQFF
few | TRBJ2-5 | TRBV25-1 | 15 | NA | TGTGCCAGCAGTCACCCCCAGGGGAAGGGTGAGACCCAGTACTTC | CASSHPQGKGETQYF
NA | TRBJ2-3 | TRBV6-5 | 15 | NA | TGTGCCAGCACTAAGGAGGGGTTAGTAATCGATACGCAGTATTTT | CASTKEGLVIDTQYF
NA | TRBJ2-3 | TRBV27 | 16 | NA | TGTGCCAGCAGTTTATTAGGCAGGGGGGCCACAGATACGCAGTATTTT | CASSLLGRGATDTQYF
once | TRBJ1-2 | TRBV3-1/TRBV3-2 | 15 | NA | TGTGCCAGCAGTTCGCCCTTACAGGGCCACTATGGCTACACCTTC | CASSSPLQGHYGYTF